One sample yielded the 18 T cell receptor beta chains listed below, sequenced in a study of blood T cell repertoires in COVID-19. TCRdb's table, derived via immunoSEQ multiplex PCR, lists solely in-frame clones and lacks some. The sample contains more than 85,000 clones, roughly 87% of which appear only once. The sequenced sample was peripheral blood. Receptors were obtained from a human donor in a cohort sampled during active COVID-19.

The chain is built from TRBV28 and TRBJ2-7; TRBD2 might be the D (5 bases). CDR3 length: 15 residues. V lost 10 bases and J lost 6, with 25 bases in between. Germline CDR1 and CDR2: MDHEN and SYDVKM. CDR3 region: CAIRAPRVGLGEQYF. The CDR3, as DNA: TGTGCCATCAGAGCACCGCGGGTAGGGTTGGGCGAGCAGTACTTC.

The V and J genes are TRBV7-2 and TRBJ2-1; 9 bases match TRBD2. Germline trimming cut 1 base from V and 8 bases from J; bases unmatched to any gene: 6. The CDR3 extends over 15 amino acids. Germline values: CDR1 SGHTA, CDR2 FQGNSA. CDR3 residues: CASSLGQREVHEQFF. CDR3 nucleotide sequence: TGTGCCAGCAGCTTAGGGCAGCGGGAGGTCCATGAGCAGTTCTTC.

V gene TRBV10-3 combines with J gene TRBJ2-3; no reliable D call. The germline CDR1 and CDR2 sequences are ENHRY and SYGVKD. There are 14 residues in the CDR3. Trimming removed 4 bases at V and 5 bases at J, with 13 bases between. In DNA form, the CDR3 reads TGTGCCATCAGTGGACTCGCCCTCGGAGATACGCAGTATTTT. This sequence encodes CAISGLALGDTQYF.

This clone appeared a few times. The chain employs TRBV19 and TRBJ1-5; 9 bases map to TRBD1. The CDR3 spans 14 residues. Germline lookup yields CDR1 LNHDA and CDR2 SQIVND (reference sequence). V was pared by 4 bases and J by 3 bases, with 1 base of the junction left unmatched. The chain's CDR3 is CASSRDRVNQPQHF. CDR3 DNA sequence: TGTGCCAGTAGTAGGGACAGGGTCAATCAGCCCCAGCATTTT.

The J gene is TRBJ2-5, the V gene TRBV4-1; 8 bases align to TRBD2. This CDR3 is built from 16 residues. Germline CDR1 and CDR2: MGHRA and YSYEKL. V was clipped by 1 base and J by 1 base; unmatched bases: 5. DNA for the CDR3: TGCGCCAGCAGCCAAGGACTAGCGACACGCCAAGAGACCCAGTACTTC. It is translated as CASSQGLATRQETQYF.

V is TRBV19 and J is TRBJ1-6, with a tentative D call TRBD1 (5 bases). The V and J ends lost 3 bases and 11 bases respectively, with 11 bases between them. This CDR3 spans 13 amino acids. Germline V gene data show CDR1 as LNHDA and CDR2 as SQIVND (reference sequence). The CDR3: CASSIGDRAPLHF. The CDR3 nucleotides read TGTGCCAGTAGTATTGGAGACAGAGCACCCCTCCACTTT.

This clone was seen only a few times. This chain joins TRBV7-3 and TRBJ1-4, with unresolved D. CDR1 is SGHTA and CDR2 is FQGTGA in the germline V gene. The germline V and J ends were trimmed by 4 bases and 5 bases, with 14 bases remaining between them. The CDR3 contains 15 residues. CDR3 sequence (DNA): TGTGCCAGCAGCTACCATAGGAGACCCAATGAAAAACTGTTTTTT. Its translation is CASSYHRRPNEKLFF.

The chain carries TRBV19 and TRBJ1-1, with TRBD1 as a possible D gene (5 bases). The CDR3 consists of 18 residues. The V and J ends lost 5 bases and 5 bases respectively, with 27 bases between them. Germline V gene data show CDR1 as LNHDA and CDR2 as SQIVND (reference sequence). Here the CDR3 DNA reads TGTGCCAGTAGTTCCCGTGGCTACGGGGGGAGAGCGAGGACTGAAGCTTTCTTT. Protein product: CASSSRGYGGRARTEAFF.

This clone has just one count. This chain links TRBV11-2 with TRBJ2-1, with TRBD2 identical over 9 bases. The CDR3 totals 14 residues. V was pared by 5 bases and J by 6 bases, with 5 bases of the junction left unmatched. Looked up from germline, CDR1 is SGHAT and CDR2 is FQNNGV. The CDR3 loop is CASSPVAGVNEQFF. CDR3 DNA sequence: TGTGCCAGCAGCCCCGTAGCGGGAGTCAATGAGCAGTTCTTC.

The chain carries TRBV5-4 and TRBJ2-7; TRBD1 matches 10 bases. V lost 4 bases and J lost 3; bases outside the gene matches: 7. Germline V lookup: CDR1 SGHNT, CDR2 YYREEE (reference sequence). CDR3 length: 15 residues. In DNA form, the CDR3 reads TGTGCCAGCAGCCCTACGACAGGGGGCAGCTACGAGCAGTACTTC. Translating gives CASSPTTGGSYEQYF.

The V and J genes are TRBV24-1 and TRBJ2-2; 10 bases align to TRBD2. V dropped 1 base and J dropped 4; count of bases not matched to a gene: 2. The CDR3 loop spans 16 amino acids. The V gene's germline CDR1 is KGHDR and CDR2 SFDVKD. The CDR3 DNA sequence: TGTGCCACCAGTGATTTAGCGGGAGGGCTCACCGGGGAGCTGTTTTTT. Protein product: CATSDLAGGLTGELFF.

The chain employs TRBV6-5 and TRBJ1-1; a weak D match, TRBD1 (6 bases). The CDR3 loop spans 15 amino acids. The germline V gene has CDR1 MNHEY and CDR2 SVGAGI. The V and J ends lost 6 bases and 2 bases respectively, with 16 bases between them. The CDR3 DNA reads TGTGCCAGCAGCGACCCCCGGACAGCCAACACTGAAGCTTTCTTT. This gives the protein CASSDPRTANTEAFF.

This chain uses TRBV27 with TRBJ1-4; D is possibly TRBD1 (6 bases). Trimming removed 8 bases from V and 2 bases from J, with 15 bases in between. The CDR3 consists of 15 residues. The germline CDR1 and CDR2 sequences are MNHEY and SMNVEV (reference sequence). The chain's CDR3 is CASPRRRGTNEKLFF. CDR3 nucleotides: TGTGCCAGCCCCCGTCGCAGGGGCACTAATGAAAAACTGTTTTTT.

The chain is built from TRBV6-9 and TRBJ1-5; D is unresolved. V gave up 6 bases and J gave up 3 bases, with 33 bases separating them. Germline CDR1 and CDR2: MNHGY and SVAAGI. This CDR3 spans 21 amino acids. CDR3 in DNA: TGTGCCAGCAGCCCCCATTCTGGCGGCCGAAACAAACATCCAAACAATCAGCCCCAGCATTTT. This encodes CASSPHSGGRNKHPNNQPQHF.

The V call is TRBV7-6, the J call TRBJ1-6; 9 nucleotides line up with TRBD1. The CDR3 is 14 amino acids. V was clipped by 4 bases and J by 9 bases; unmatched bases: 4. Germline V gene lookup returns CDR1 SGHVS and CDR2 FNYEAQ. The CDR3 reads CASSSRQGVSPLHF. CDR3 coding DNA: TGTGCCAGCAGCTCCAGACAGGGGGTTTCACCCCTCCACTTT. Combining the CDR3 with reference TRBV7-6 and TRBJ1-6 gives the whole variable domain GAGVSQSPRYKVTKRGQDVALRCDPISGHVSLYWYRQALGQGPEFLTYFNYEAQQDKSGLPNDRFSAERPEGSISTLTIQRTEQRDSAMYRCASSSRQGVSPLHFGNGTRLTVT.

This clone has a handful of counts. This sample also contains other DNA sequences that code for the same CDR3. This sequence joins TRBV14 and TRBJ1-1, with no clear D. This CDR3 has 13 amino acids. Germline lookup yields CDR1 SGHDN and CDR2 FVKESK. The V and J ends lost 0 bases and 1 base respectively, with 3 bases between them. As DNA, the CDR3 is TGTGCCAGCAGCCAAGACCAGAACACTGAAGCTTTCTTT. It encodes CASSQDQNTEAFF.

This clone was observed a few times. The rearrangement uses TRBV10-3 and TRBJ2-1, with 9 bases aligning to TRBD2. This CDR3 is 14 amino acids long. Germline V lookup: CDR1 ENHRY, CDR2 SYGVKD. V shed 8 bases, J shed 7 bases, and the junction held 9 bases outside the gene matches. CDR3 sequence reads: CAISQRGELNEQFF. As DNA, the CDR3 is TGTGCCATCTCTCAGCGGGGGGAATTAAATGAGCAGTTCTTC.

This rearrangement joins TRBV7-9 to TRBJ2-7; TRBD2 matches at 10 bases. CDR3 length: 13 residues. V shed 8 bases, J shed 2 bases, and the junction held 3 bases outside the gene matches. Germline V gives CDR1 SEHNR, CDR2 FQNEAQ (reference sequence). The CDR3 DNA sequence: TGTGCCAGCGCACTAGCGGGACCCTACGAGCAGTACTTC. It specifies CASALAGPYEQYF.